This entry concerns a single T cell receptor (beta chain). There is no known antigen for this receptor. It has no much larger one-base neighbor in the sample; base qualities were not kept. The cohort consisted of 670 or so healthy bone marrow donors. At the time of sampling, all cohort members were nominally healthy, though unrecorded immune exposures were likely present. The donor tested CMV seropositive, placing the donor among the approximately 310 seropositive members of the cohort. A peripheral blood sample was provided by each donor, and peripheral blood mononuclear cells were used for TCR beta sequencing. The Qiagen DNeasy Blood Extraction Kit was used to extract genomic DNA from the blood cell samples. CDR1 is given as SGHNT and CDR2 as YENEEA, both from the germline V gene. The CDR3 has 13 amino acids, counting the end cysteine and phenylalanine. Only the CDR3 DNA is retained, 39 bases long and in frame from the first base.

This record comes from a study of cytomegalovirus exposure and HLA in healthy donors (TCRdb year 2017). In the study overall: An earlier analysis of several hundred of the donors reported 250 to 300 Gb of sequence data and roughly 110 million unique TCR beta sequences from about 179 million T cells. Around 320 gigabases of sequencing data and tens of millions of unique TCR sequences were included in an early release covering several hundred HLA-typed donors. Of the roughly 400 genotyped donors, approximately 81% were placed in the genetic ancestry cluster associated with self-reported Caucasian donors. The study aimed to test whether signatures of past pathogen exposure could be identified by cataloging public T cell receptors. The study profiled the T cell repertoires of under 850 subjects by immunosequencing and related them to cytomegalovirus serostatus. Along with the roughly 670-subject first cohort, a separate validation cohort of some 130 different subjects was used. To predict cytomegalovirus infection status, the study brought together high-throughput TCR immunosequencing, statistical association of individual TCRs with disease status, and machine learning. A later analysis re-analyzed previously published TCR beta repertoires from 666 donors and added high-resolution HLA genotyping to study TCR occurrence patterns. In the later analysis, no new phenotypic data were used to find candidate immune exposures; instead, reliance was placed on TCR beta sequences and their occurrence across donors. An earlier analysis of some 500 of the donors applied high-throughput TCR beta sequencing to assess whether each TCR beta V gene segment acted as functional or pseudogenic. Donor age, sex, ethnicity and CMV serostatus were collected together with the repertoire data. A later genetic analysis used genome-wide SNP genotypes for about 60% of the roughly 670 donors, treating that subset as a discovery cohort. Every repertoire in the discovery cohort had been generated on one and the same sequencing platform. HLA typing covered class I and class II loci at four-digit resolution. Typing coverage differed by locus: A, B, C, DRB1 and DQB1 were typed in about 620-640 donors, DQA1 in 522, DPA1 in some 600, and DPB1 in 400 to 490. Four to six DR-DQ haplotypes were handled as single units for association and clustering, since linkage in the cohort was strong. Across some 400 genotyped donors of the cohort, an average of about 240,000 unique TCR beta nucleotide sequences per donor were sequenced, and roughly a sixth of those sequences were non-productive. Results the study describes overall, beyond this receptor: Roughly 17 rarely observed V segments, including chromosome 9 orphons, were excluded from the earlier analysis of about 500 of the donors because counts were too low. According to a later genetic analysis, donors in an Asian-associated ancestry cluster had fewer N-insertions in productive TCRs than the approximately 630-donor mean. In a later analysis, TCR association rates were found to vary across HLA loci, with the most associated TCRs seen for DRB1 alleles and the fewest for HLA-C alleles. Presence/absence analyses assumed roughly uniform sequencing depth across donors, an assumption that may not hold. This cohort had only TCR beta chains sequenced, and the lack of alpha or paired-chain data limited which features could be detected. When HLA alleles, especially DR and DQ, strongly co-occurred, TCR associations were difficult to assign to individual alleles. A later analysis found that HLA-associated TCR beta chains were more clonally expanded and had lower generation probabilities than equally common non-associated chains. Because HLA typing was unavailable for some donors at each locus, only the typed subset was used in association tests. An earlier analysis of approximately 590 of the donors showed that most TCR beta V segments appeared in productive rearrangements either about 90% or about 30% of the time, which broadly matched IMGT annotations. A cluster of highly shared sequence variants was judged likely to represent a technical artifact of the sequencing pipeline. Linkage disequilibrium might explain the correlated functional status among segregating V segments, but an unknown experimental factor could not be ruled out. A total of some 180 TCR beta chains were listed by the study as associated with cytomegalovirus. Immune exposure information for the cohort was limited to CMV serostatus. A later genetic analysis associated a missense DCLRE1C variant with V-gene and J-gene trimming of TCR beta chains, and an independent cohort replicated the association. A further reported finding was that TCR beta sequences accurately predicted the HLA-A and HLA-B alleles for most subjects in the first cohort. According to the authors, the approach could potentially be generalized to other disease states and immunological phenotypes. Specific HLA alleles were associated with about 17,000 TCR beta sequences at a false discovery rate of 0.05 in a later analysis. A later analysis found that most CMV-associated TCR beta chains appeared HLA-restricted, with HLA associations seemingly driven largely by CMV exposure. A later analysis reported that several top co-occurrence clusters appeared linked to parvovirus B19, influenza, CMV and Epstein-Barr virus. The classifier was reported to diagnose cytomegalovirus status with high specificity and sensitivity in both the original and validation cohorts. Most TCR sequences were seen in very few donors, while some public TCRs were found in many individuals. The 87-base-pair reads could not distinguish some IMGT-functional V segments, including TRBV6-2 and TRBV6-3, so those segments were excluded. Three of the identified cytomegalovirus-associated TCR beta chains were confirmed in vitro to be specific for cytomegalovirus antigens.

The library was made by the immunoSEQ multiplex PCR assay. For the multiplex PCR, a mixture combining 60 forward primers for TCR Vbeta segments and 13 reverse primers for TCR Jbeta segments was used. The CDR3 region of rearranged TCR beta genes was amplified from genomic DNA by a multiplex PCR assay. The amplified TCR beta libraries were sequenced on the Illumina HiSeq System as 87-base-pair reads. The authors' analysis ran thus. A later analysis counted about 80 million unique TCR beta chains across the 666 repertoires, and 10 million to 11 million of these chains were shared by at least two donors. Raw reads were error-corrected and collapsed into unique sequences with a nearest-neighbor algorithm that merged closely related sequences to remove PCR and sequencing errors. To assign V, D and J gene segments, CDR3 sequences were aligned to IMGT reference sequences. For a sequence to be retained, a match of at least six nucleotides was required to both a V gene segment and a J gene segment. A rearrangement was called productive if the CDR3 had no stop codons and remained in frame with V and J, and every other rearrangement was called non-productive. CDR3 was defined according to IMGT convention as the region running from the second conserved V-encoded cysteine to the conserved J-encoded phenylalanine. Sequences without an unambiguous match to a single V gene segment were excluded from the earlier analysis of several hundred of the donors. In an earlier analysis of approximately 500 of the donors, a V segment was called functional when productive rearrangements were above 56.7%, and segregating when the standard deviation between donors exceeded 5%. A statistical classification framework was developed to diagnose cytomegalovirus status using the catalog of TCR beta chain sequences. In a later analysis, TCR nucleotide sequences were compared against IMGT/GENE-DB human TR gene sequences so that V and J genes could be assigned. A later analysis assigned CDR3 sequences and most-parsimonious VDJ recombination scenarios with the TCRdist pipeline. A later analysis defined each TCR beta chain by its CDR3 amino acid sequence plus V-gene family, and excluded reads lacking a unique V-gene family. In a later analysis, around 600 highly shared, low-generation-probability nucleotide sequences were removed to address suspected cross-contamination and a sequencing artifact. For each public chain, a later analysis derived a clonal expansion index from normalized ranks of inferred template counts within each repertoire. In a later analysis, generation probabilities were computed using a VDJ recombination model fitted to out-of-frame rearrangements, and the results were checked against IGoR. Hypergeometric tests were used in a later analysis to score TCR-TCR, TCR-HLA and TCR-CMV co-occurrence, with a repertoire-size bias correction applied to the TCR pairs. False discovery rates were estimated in a later analysis by permuting HLA or CMV assignments 20 times. In a later analysis, co-occurring TCRs were grouped with DBSCAN, and TCRdist sequence similarity was added when clustering was performed within HLA-allele-positive subsets. Co-occurrence clustering excluded repertoires with fewer than 30,000 or more than 120,000 public chains, plus five with anomalous nucleotide sharing. TCRdb stores this immuneACCESS table with in-frame sequences only. Part of the clones is absent; in the studies checked, under half of the shortfall reflects unresolved V genes, and no reason is known for the rest. That table supplies the V and J calls and clone size; D and trimming were determined from the DNA. Counted in this sample were around 130,000 clones; over 70% of them appeared once. More than 2% of the sample lies in the top ten.

This TCR was sampled from a woman between 40 and 55 years old in good health and CMV-seropositive. The sample taken for sequencing was PBMCs. The sequence links TRBV11-3 to TRBJ2-5; the D gene is perhaps TRBD1, from 6 matching bases. The tail of the sequence fits TRBJ2-7 better, so the J call may be wrong. At the DNA level, the sequence is TGTGCCAGCAGCTTAGGCAGGGGCTACGAGCAGTACTTC. Its product reads: CASSLGRGYEQYF.